These 4 T cell receptor beta chains were sequenced from one sample in a study of blood T cell repertoires in COVID-19. The assay was immunoSEQ multiplex PCR, and TCRdb's table has in-frame clones only and misses some. The data hold approximately 350,000 clones, with 85% to 90% observed a single time. Sequencing was performed on peripheral blood. The source is a woman in her seventies with COVID-19, enrolled during active disease.

This clone was seen only once. This chain uses TRBV2 with TRBJ1-1, with a tentative D call TRBD1 (5 bases). CDR1 and CDR2 from the germline V gene are SNHLY and FYNNEI. The CDR3 is made up of 14 amino acids. Trimming stripped 5 bases from V and 0 bases from J, with 10 bases between. In DNA form, the CDR3 reads TGTGCCAGCAGTAGACAGTTGATGAACACTGAAGCTTTCTTT. Translation gives CASSRQLMNTEAFF.

The CDR3 region is CASSLKPGNTEAFF. Written as DNA, the CDR3 is TGTGCCAGCAGCTTAAAGCCAGGGAACACTGAAGCTTTCTTT. J is TRBJ1-1 and V is TRBV7-3, with no clear D. V lost 1 base, J lost 1 base, and 7 bases lay in between. Germline V lookup: CDR1 SGHTA, CDR2 FQGTGA. The CDR3 has 14 residues.

Note on this clone: This same CDR3 is encoded by further DNA sequences in the sample. V usage is TRBV7-9 and J usage is TRBJ2-7; D is undetermined. From germline, CDR1 is SEHNR and CDR2 FQNEAQ (reference sequence). V gave up 3 bases and J gave up 4 bases, with 4 bases separating them. The CDR3 sequence is 11 residues long. CDR3 coding DNA: TGTGCCAGCAGCTTTTCTTACGAGCAGTACTTC. This codes for CASSFSYEQYF.

The rearrangement joins TRBV23-1 to TRBJ2-2, with a tentative D call TRBD1 (6 bases). TRBV23-1 is an ORF for which the function is uncertain. The ends were cut back, 3 bases at V and 1 base at J, with 15 bases in the middle. CDR3 size: 17 residues. CDR3 bases: TGCGCCAGCAGTCAGCCCGGACAGACCTTGAACACCGGGGAGCTGTTTTTT. Translated: CASSQPGQTLNTGELFF.